Listed below are T cell receptor beta chains from one sample, sequenced in a study of memory CD4+ T cells and cytomegalovirus serostatus. Generated by immunoSEQ multiplex PCR, the TCRdb table keeps only in-frame clones and is missing some. The table records roughly 50,000 clones, roughly 79% of them present only once. Sequencing used memory CD4+ T cells from blood. The receptors derive from an adult in good health and CMV-seronegative. CDR3s leave out the opening cysteine and the closing phenylalanine or tryptophan. The D gene is left open where the match is weak.

d_call: .
v_call: TRBV19
cdr3_aa: ASSQIRVIVDQPQH

d_call: .
v_call: TRBV18
cdr3_aa: ASSPRGQPQH

d_call: .
v_call: TRBV28
cdr3_aa: ASKKDGYT

d_call: .
v_call: TRBV9
cdr3_aa: ASSVGGRGGSPLH

d_call: TRBD1
v_call: TRBV5-4
cdr3_aa: ASSLGDRDEKLF

d_call: TRBD2
v_call: TRBV19
cdr3_aa: ASGSGRNNNEQF

d_call: .
v_call: TRBV10-2
cdr3_aa: ASSEQGPAQPQH

d_call: TRBD1
v_call: TRBV10-2
cdr3_aa: ASLDRGKTEAF

d_call: .
v_call: TRBV7-9
cdr3_aa: ASSLGTVSYEQY

d_call: TRBD1
v_call: TRBV5-4
cdr3_aa: ASRNSGTGNRNTEAF

d_call: .
v_call: TRBV6-5
cdr3_aa: ASKWGRTTGEKLF

d_call: TRBD1
v_call: TRBV15
cdr3_aa: ATSTGGSGANVLT

d_call: .
v_call: TRBV7-2
cdr3_aa: ASSLGGAGEKLF

d_call: .
v_call: TRBV5-1
cdr3_aa: ASSLDMGSRSPLH

d_call: .
v_call: TRBV6-1
cdr3_aa: ASTFRANTGELF

d_call: .
v_call: TRBV19
cdr3_aa: ASSIGIADTQY

d_call: TRBD2
v_call: TRBV11-2
cdr3_aa: ASRPTSGSLNEQF

d_call: .
v_call: TRBV5-1
cdr3_aa: ASRSLRYTDTQY

d_call: TRBD2
v_call: TRBV11-2
cdr3_aa: ASSRFASSGVMADTQY

d_call: TRBD1
v_call: TRBV19
cdr3_aa: ASIRDRAGNTIY

d_call: .
v_call: TRBV28
cdr3_aa: AGGAGGTVYNEQF

d_call: .
v_call: TRBV18
cdr3_aa: ASSAQTGPGKAGYT

d_call: .
v_call: TRBV19
cdr3_aa: ASSLNPQGKGEKLF

d_call: .
v_call: TRBV6-5
cdr3_aa: ASRVPGGSNSPLH